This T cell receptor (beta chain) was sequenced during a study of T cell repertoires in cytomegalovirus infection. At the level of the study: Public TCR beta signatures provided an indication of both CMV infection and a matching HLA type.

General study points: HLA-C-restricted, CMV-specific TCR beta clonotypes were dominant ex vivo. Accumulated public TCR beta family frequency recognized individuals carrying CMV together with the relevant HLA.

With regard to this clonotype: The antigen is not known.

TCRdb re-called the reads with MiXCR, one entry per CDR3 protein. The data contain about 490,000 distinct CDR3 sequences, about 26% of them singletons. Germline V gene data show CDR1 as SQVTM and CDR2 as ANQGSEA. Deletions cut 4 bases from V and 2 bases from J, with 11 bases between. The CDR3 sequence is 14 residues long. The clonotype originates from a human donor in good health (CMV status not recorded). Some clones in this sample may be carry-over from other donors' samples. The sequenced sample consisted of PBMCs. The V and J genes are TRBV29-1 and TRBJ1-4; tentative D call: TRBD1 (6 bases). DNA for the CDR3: TGCAGCGTTGCGTGGGGGCGCACTAATGAAAAACTGTTTTTT. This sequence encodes CSVAWGRTNEKLFF.